This TCR beta chain emerged from a study of blood T cell repertoires in COVID-19. Losses at the gene ends were 4 bases for V and 4 bases for J; bases not matched to a gene: 26. This CDR3 has 22 amino acids. Sequencing used immunoSEQ multiplex PCR; TCRdb keeps in-frame clones, though not all of them. The table has about 370,000 clones, around 87% seen once. Sequencing was performed on peripheral blood. The TCR was taken from a woman aged 25 to 45 with COVID-19, enrolled during active disease. The V and J genes are TRBV23-1 and TRBJ2-2, with 8 bases that match TRBD2. TRBV23-1 is designated an ORF whose function remains uncertain. CDR3 region: CASSPRHVNGERERDCTGELFF. CDR3 nucleotide sequence: TGCGCCAGCAGTCCCCGACACGTTAACGGGGAGCGGGAGAGGGATTGCACCGGGGAGCTGTTTTTT.